Listed below are T cell receptor beta chains from one sample, sequenced in a study of T cells after yellow fever vaccination. TCRdb used MiXCR to reprocess the 5' RACE reads, holding one entry per CDR3 protein. In the table there are 300,000 to 350,000 distinct CDR3 sequences, 3.5% to 4.5% of which are singletons. Sequencing used PBMCs, obtained 15 days after the yellow fever booster vaccination. All receptors derive from a man aged 18 to 35 who received the YFV17D yellow fever vaccine. CDR3s include the opening cysteine and the closing phenylalanine or tryptophan. Each record gives: J gene, V gene, clone size, D gene, CDR3 protein, CDR3 DNA. The D gene is left open where the match is weak. Not every row has a clone size; where given, it reads once, few, many or a size class.

J gene: TRBJ2-1
V gene: TRBV20-1
clone size: many
D gene: TRBD2
CDR3 protein: CSARDQGLAGGPNNEQFF
CDR3 DNA: TGCAGTGCTAGAGATCAGGGACTAGCGGGGGGGCCAAACAATGAGCAGTTCTTC

J gene: TRBJ1-5
V gene: TRBV7-6
clone size: many
D gene: .
CDR3 protein: CASSPGVGGRWDQPQHF
CDR3 DNA: TGTGCCAGCAGCCCTGGGGTAGGGGGGCGTTGGGATCAGCCCCAGCATTTT

J gene: TRBJ2-2
V gene: TRBV20-1
clone size: many
D gene: .
CDR3 protein: CSARRRNTGELFF
CDR3 DNA: TGCAGTGCTAGGCGGAGGAACACCGGGGAGCTGTTTTTT

J gene: TRBJ2-7
V gene: TRBV7-2
clone size: many
D gene: TRBD2
CDR3 protein: CASSLGGGTAYEQYF
CDR3 DNA: TGTGCCAGCAGCTTGGGCGGGGGGACGGCCTACGAGCAGTACTTC

J gene: TRBJ1-4
V gene: TRBV18
clone size: few
D gene: .
CDR3 protein: CASSPFDGLNEKLFF
CDR3 DNA: TGTGCCAGCTCACCGTTCGATGGTCTTAATGAAAAACTGTTTTTT

J gene: TRBJ2-5
V gene: TRBV3-1
clone size: .
D gene: TRBD2
CDR3 protein: CATRGGSGETQYF
CDR3 DNA: TGTGCCACACGGGGGGGCTCTGGAGAGACCCAGTACTTC

J gene: TRBJ2-2
V gene: TRBV12-3/TRBV12-4
clone size: few
D gene: TRBD1
CDR3 protein: CASSPSPGGNTGELFF
CDR3 DNA: TGTGCCAGCAGTCCGTCCCCAGGGGGGAACACCGGGGAGCTGTTTTTT

J gene: TRBJ1-6
V gene: TRBV7-2
clone size: many
D gene: .
CDR3 protein: CASSPQPPAGNSPLHF
CDR3 DNA: TGTGCCAGCAGCCCCCAACCCCCCGCAGGAAATTCACCCCTCCACTTT

J gene: TRBJ2-1
V gene: TRBV29-1
clone size: few
D gene: TRBD1
CDR3 protein: CSVGRDRDYNEQFF
CDR3 DNA: TGCAGCGTCGGCCGGGACAGAGACTATAATGAGCAGTTCTTC

J gene: TRBJ2-3
V gene: TRBV10-3
clone size: many
D gene: TRBD2
CDR3 protein: CAISGGEGRADTQYF
CDR3 DNA: TGTGCCATCAGTGGCGGGGAGGGAAGGGCAGATACGCAGTATTTT

J gene: TRBJ2-2
V gene: TRBV29-1
clone size: .
D gene: .
CDR3 protein: CSVRWPNTGELFF
CDR3 DNA: TGCAGCGTTCGGTGGCCCAACACCGGGGAGCTGTTTTTT

J gene: TRBJ2-3
V gene: TRBV7-9
clone size: many
D gene: TRBD2
CDR3 protein: CASSSGTSTSDTQYF
CDR3 DNA: TGTGCCAGCAGCTCCGGGACTAGTACCTCAGATACGCAGTATTTT

J gene: TRBJ1-1
V gene: TRBV6-5
clone size: .
D gene: .
CDR3 protein: CASSYRRGPGGTEAFF
CDR3 DNA: TGTGCCAGCAGTTATAGGAGGGGCCCGGGGGGCACTGAAGCTTTCTTT

J gene: TRBJ2-1
V gene: TRBV7-9
clone size: few
D gene: TRBD1
CDR3 protein: CASSLQGALNYEQFF
CDR3 DNA: TGTGCCAGCAGCCTCCAGGGGGCGCTCAACTATGAGCAGTTCTTC

J gene: TRBJ2-7
V gene: TRBV7-2
clone size: many
D gene: TRBD2
CDR3 protein: CASSLGLGGGYEQYF
CDR3 DNA: TGTGCCAGCAGCTTAGGCCTCGGGGGGGGCTACGAGCAGTACTTC